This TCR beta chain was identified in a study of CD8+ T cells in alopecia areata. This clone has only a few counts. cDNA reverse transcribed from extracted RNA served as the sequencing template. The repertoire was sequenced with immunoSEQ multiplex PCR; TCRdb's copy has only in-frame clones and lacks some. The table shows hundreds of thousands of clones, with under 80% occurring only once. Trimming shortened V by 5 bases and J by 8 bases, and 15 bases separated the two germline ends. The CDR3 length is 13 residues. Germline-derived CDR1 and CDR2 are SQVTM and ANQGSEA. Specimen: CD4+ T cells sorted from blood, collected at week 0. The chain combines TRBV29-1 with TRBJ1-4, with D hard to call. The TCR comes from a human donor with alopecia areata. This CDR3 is CSVMYGSDEKLFF. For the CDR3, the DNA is TGCAGCGTTATGTATGGGTCAGACGAAAAACTGTTTTTT.